Listed below are T cell receptor beta chains from one sample, sequenced in a study of response to subunit inactivated influenza vaccine. Via MiXCR, TCRdb re-called the RT-PCR reads, giving one row per CDR3 protein. The sample lists about 700,000 distinct CDR3 sequences; around 14% were seen once. The sequencing here drew on PBMCs from blood, taken 14 days before vaccination. The receptors were gathered from a man aged 45-65 years who received an inactivated influenza vaccine. CDR3s include the opening cysteine and the closing phenylalanine or tryptophan. D genes are given only for firm matches. Only some rows state a clone size, as once, few, many or a class for expanded clones.

j_call: TRBJ1-6; d_call: NA; v_call: TRBV19; clone_size: NA; cdr3_nt: TGTGCCAGTAGTATAAGGTCGGTCTGGGTCCGGGGTAATTCACCCCTCCACTTT; cdr3_aa: CASSIRSVWVRGNSPLHF
j_call: TRBJ2-3; d_call: NA; v_call: TRBV5-1; clone_size: many; cdr3_nt: TGCGCCAGCAGACAATCAGCTGTGATGAGCACAGATACGCAGTATTTT; cdr3_aa: CASRQSAVMSTDTQYF
j_call: TRBJ1-1; d_call: NA; v_call: TRBV25-1; clone_size: few; cdr3_nt: TGTGCCAGCAGTGAATATGGGGCAGCGAGGGCGAACACTGAAGCTTTCTTT; cdr3_aa: CASSEYGAARANTEAFF
j_call: TRBJ1-3; d_call: NA; v_call: TRBV11-2; clone_size: many; cdr3_nt: TGTGCCAGCAGCTTAGAGCGGTTCTCTGGAAACACCATATATTTT; cdr3_aa: CASSLERFSGNTIYF
j_call: TRBJ2-3; d_call: NA; v_call: TRBV7-2; clone_size: NA; cdr3_nt: TGTGCCAGCAGCAACCGGGACTCCTTCGGAGATACGCAGTATTTT; cdr3_aa: CASSNRDSFGDTQYF
j_call: TRBJ2-3; d_call: NA; v_call: TRBV20-1; clone_size: NA; cdr3_nt: TGCAGTGTCACGCCCCAACGAACGGACGCCACAGATACGCAGTATTTT; cdr3_aa: CSVTPQRTDATDTQYF
j_call: TRBJ2-5; d_call: TRBD1; v_call: TRBV2; clone_size: few; cdr3_nt: TGTGCCAGCTCGACAGGGGGCGGGAAGACCCAGTACTTC; cdr3_aa: CASSTGGGKTQYF
j_call: TRBJ2-3; d_call: TRBD2; v_call: TRBV13; clone_size: few; cdr3_nt: TGTGCCAGCAGCTCAAGCGGGAGGGCCGGGGCAGATACGCAGTATTTT; cdr3_aa: CASSSSGRAGADTQYF
j_call: TRBJ2-2; d_call: TRBD2; v_call: TRBV7-8; clone_size: many; cdr3_nt: TGTGCCAGCAGCTTTCTAGCGGGGGCCCAGGTTTTAAACACCGGGGAGCTGTTTTTT; cdr3_aa: CASSFLAGAQVLNTGELFF
j_call: TRBJ2-1; d_call: TRBD2; v_call: TRBV6-2/TRBV6-3; clone_size: few; cdr3_nt: TGTGCCAGCAGTAGCCCGACAGGAGGACTAGCGGGGACCCGAACCTCCTACAATGAGCAGTTCTTC; cdr3_aa: CASSSPTGGLAGTRTSYNEQFF
j_call: TRBJ1-3; d_call: NA; v_call: TRBV7-2; clone_size: few; cdr3_nt: TGTGCCAGCAGCTTCGAGGGGGGGATCGGAAACACCATATATTTT; cdr3_aa: CASSFEGGIGNTIYF
j_call: TRBJ2-3; d_call: TRBD2; v_call: TRBV7-9; clone_size: NA; cdr3_nt: TGTGCTACCAGCGGGAGGTGGGCAGATACGCAGTATTTT; cdr3_aa: CATSGRWADTQYF
j_call: TRBJ2-7; d_call: TRBD2; v_call: TRBV11-1; clone_size: few; cdr3_nt: TGTGCCAGCAGCTTCAACACGGGACTAGCGGGAGTTCATTTCGGCTACGAGCAGTACTTC; cdr3_aa: CASSFNTGLAGVHFGYEQYF
j_call: TRBJ2-2; d_call: NA; v_call: TRBV23-1; clone_size: NA; cdr3_nt: NA; cdr3_aa: CATTTSGKPKRTPGSCFF
j_call: TRBJ1-1; d_call: NA; v_call: TRBV23-1; clone_size: NA; cdr3_nt: TGCGCCAGGCTTAAAGGCCGAAGGAACACTGAAGCTTTCTTT; cdr3_aa: CARLKGRRNTEAFF
j_call: TRBJ1-3; d_call: NA; v_call: TRBV4-2; clone_size: many; cdr3_nt: TGTGCCAGCAGCCAAGATCTAACAGAGGGAAACACCATATATTTT; cdr3_aa: CASSQDLTEGNTIYF